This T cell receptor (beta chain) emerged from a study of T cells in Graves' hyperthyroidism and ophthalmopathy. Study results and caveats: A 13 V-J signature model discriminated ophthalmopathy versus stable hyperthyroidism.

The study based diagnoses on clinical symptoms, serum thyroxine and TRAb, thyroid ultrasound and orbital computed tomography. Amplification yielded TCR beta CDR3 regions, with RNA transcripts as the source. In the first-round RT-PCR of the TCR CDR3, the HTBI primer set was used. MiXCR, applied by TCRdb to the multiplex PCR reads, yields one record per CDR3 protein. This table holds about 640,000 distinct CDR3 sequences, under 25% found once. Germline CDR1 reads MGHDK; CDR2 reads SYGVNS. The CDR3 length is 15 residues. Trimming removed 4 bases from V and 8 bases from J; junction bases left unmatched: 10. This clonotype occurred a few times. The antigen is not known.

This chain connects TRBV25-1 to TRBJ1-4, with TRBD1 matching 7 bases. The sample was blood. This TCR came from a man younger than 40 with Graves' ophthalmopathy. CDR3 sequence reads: CASSGTLDRKEKLFF. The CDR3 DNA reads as TGTGCCAGCAGTGGAACATTGGACAGGAAGGAAAAACTGTTTTTT.